These T cell receptor beta chains were read from a single sample in a study of cytomegalovirus exposure and HLA in healthy donors. Some clones are missing from TCRdb's copy, which holds only in-frame ones; the method was immunoSEQ multiplex PCR. This table has over 150,000 clones, roughly 78% appearing once. Sequenced: PBMCs. Receptors originate from a woman in her fifties or sixties in good health and CMV-seropositive. Each CDR3 is given with its conserved first and last residue. A D gene is named only where the DNA matches it firmly. Some rows mark clone size as missing; the rest say once, few, many or name a class of expanded clone.

d_call j_call clone_size v_call cdr3_nt cdr3_aa
- TRBJ2-7 - TRBV6-1 TGTGCCAGCATGGGGACTCCCTCCTACGAGCAGTACTTC CASMGTPSYEQYF
- TRBJ1-1 - TRBV6-6 TGTGCCAGCACCTTGAACACTGAAGCTTTCTTT CASTLNTEAFF
- TRBJ2-5 - TRBV7-9 TGTGCCAGCAGCCCTATTGGGGGCGGGGAGACCCAGTACTTC CASSPIGGGETQYF
TRBD2 TRBJ2-3 once TRBV5-1 TGCGCCAGCAGCTATACTAGCGGGGGGCGTGGAGATACGCAGTATTTT CASSYTSGGRGDTQYF
TRBD1 TRBJ2-1 - TRBV18 TGTGCCAGCTCACCACCAAGCAGGGGGCACAATGAGCAGTTCTTC CASSPPSRGHNEQFF
TRBD1 TRBJ2-7 - TRBV6-1 TGTGCCAGCAGTAACGGGGGACAGGGCCTTCTCGAGCAGTACTTC CASSNGGQGLLEQYF
TRBD2 TRBJ2-7 once TRBV5-4 TGTGCCAGCAGCTCGGGACTAGCGGGGCACGAGCAGTACTTC CASSSGLAGHEQYF
TRBD1 TRBJ2-1 - TRBV11-2 TGTGCCAGCAGAACAGGGGGGTACAATGAGCAGTTCTTC CASRTGGYNEQFF
TRBD2 TRBJ2-1 once TRBV6-5 TGTGCCAGCAGTTACTCGGGGGGGGGTGAGCAGTTCTTC CASSYSGGGEQFF
- TRBJ2-7 - TRBV11-3 TGTGCCAGCAGCTTAAGCGGGCCTAACTACGAGCAGTACTTC CASSLSGPNYEQYF
TRBD1 TRBJ1-1 - TRBV28 TGTGCCAGCAGTCCAACCACAGGGGGGAGCACTGAAGCTTTCTTT CASSPTTGGSTEAFF
- TRBJ1-5 - TRBV5-1 TGCGCCAGCAGGGCAGGGAAACAGCCCCAGCATTTT CASRAGKQPQHF
TRBD1 TRBJ2-1 - TRBV19 TGTGCCAGTAGTAGAGGACAGGGGGCTTCCATCAAGCAGTTCTTC CASSRGQGASIKQFF
- TRBJ1-2 once TRBV28 TGTGCCAGCAGTTCTGGGGCGACTAGCAGCTATGGCTACACCTTC CASSSGATSSYGYTF
TRBD1 TRBJ2-1 - TRBV18 TGTGCCAGCTCACGACAGGGATCCGATTTACAGGTGCAGTTCTTC CASSRQGSDLQVQFF
TRBD1 TRBJ1-5 - TRBV7-9 TGTGCCAGCAGCTTGGGACAGGGGGCTAGTCAGCCCCAGCATTTT CASSLGQGASQPQHF
TRBD1 TRBJ1-1 - TRBV11-2 TGTGCCAGCAGCTCCTTGGGGACAGGGGTGGGTTCGAGTGGGGCTTTCTTT CASSSLGTGVGSSGAFF
- TRBJ1-3 - TRBV6-1 TGTGCCAGCAGTAACCCAAACAGGGGAAACACCATATATTTT CASSNPNRGNTIYF
- TRBJ1-1 - TRBV5-6 TGTGCCAGCAGCTTGGCCGTATTGGGGGGGGCGGCTGAAGCTTTCTTT CASSLAVLGGAAEAFF
- TRBJ1-5 once TRBV7-9 TGTGCCAGCAGCTTAGCCGGGGGTTATAGCAATCAGCCCCAGCATTTT CASSLAGGYSNQPQHF
- TRBJ1-2 - TRBV28 TGTGCCAGCAGTACCCAACAGGGACGCTATGGCTACACCTTC CASSTQQGRYGYTF
TRBD1 TRBJ1-6 - TRBV11-2 TGTGCCAGCAGCAGAGACAGGGTGAGGAATTCACCCCTCCACTTT CASSRDRVRNSPLHF
TRBD2 TRBJ2-1 - TRBV7-3 TGTGCCAGCAGCTTTAGCGGGGAGGGAGGTGAGCAGTTCTTC CASSFSGEGGEQFF
TRBD2 TRBJ2-3 - TRBV7-8 TGTGCCAGCACCCGGGACTACTTTTTAGGCACAGATACGCAGTATTTT CASTRDYFLGTDTQYF
- TRBJ1-1 - TRBV19 TGTGCCAGTAGTATAGTGGGGAGCACTGAAGCTTTCTTT CASSIVGSTEAFF
- TRBJ1-4 - TRBV7-2 TGTGCCAGCAGCACCTCCGGGACTAGTAATGAAAAACTGTTTTTT CASSTSGTSNEKLFF
TRBD1 TRBJ1-5 - TRBV4-2 TGTGCCAGCAGCCAGGGACAGGATAGCAATCAGCCCCAGCATTTT CASSQGQDSNQPQHF
- TRBJ2-7 - TRBV19 TGTGCCAGTACGGGGGGCAGATTGGGGAACGAGCAGTACTTC CASTGGRLGNEQYF
TRBD2 TRBJ2-5 - TRBV7-2 TGTGCCAGCGCTAGCGGGAGGGCCGGTGAGACCCAGTACTTC CASASGRAGETQYF
- TRBJ1-6 - TRBV27 TGTGCCAGCAGTTTATCGGGGGGGAGGGGGTATAATTCACCCCTCCACTTT CASSLSGGRGYNSPLHF
- TRBJ1-2 - TRBV20-1 TGCAGTGCTAGTCTCTATGGCTACACCTTC CSASLYGYTF
TRBD2 TRBJ2-5 - TRBV6-6 TGTGCCAGCACCCTAGCGGGAGAGGCGGCAGAGACCCAGTACTTC CASTLAGEAAETQYF
- TRBJ1-3 - TRBV9 TGTGCCAGCAGCCTTACAGGGTTCTCTGGAAACACCATATATTTT CASSLTGFSGNTIYF
- TRBJ1-1 - TRBV7-2 TGTGCCAGCAGCTTAGGGGTCGGCGGGGCGACGGCTTTCTTT CASSLGVGGATAFF